These 14 T cell receptor beta chains were sequenced from one sample in a study of blood T cells in healthy people across ages. With a J-beta primer mix and a sample-barcoded 5' primer, a second PCR ran about 6 to 11 cycles. TCRdb fed the 5' RACE reads into MiXCR, producing one record per CDR3 protein. This sample has about 400,000 distinct CDR3 sequences, with about 55% found just once. The sequenced material came from blood. The receptors derive from a man aged 55 to 70 in good health.

Here the CDR3 DNA reads TGTGCCAGCACTCTCCGAAGACCCCACACAGATACGCAGTATTTT. Translation: CASTLRRPHTDTQYF. This chain connects TRBV6-2 or TRBV6-3 to TRBJ2-3; D gene unclear. Trimming cost V 7 bases and J 2 bases, with 16 bases left between them. CDR1 is MNHEY and CDR2 is SVGEGT in the germline V gene. This CDR3 contains 15 residues.

This chain links TRBV7-2 with TRBJ2-1, with 13 positions matching TRBD2. Per germline, CDR1 SGHTA and CDR2 FQGNSA. J was trimmed by 8 bases and V by 2 bases; bases with no gene match: 6. This CDR3 has 16 residues. The CDR3 protein is CASSLSGTSGKYEQFF. CDR3 coding DNA: TGTGCCAGCAGCTTATCCGGGACTAGCGGGAAGTATGAGCAGTTCTTC.

This clonotype was detected once. The rearrangement uses TRBV29-1 and TRBJ1-2; 7 bases fit TRBD1. The germline V gene encodes CDR1 SQVTM and CDR2 ANQGSEA. V shed 6 bases and J 7 bases; nucleotides not matched to a gene: 17. This CDR3 contains 15 residues. CDR3 DNA: TGCAGCGTCGAGGGCAGGGGGGCTGGCTATGGTGGCTACACCTTC. Translated, it gives CSVEGRGAGYGGYTF.

The chain is built from TRBV7-6 and TRBJ2-7, with a possible D match to TRBD1 (6 bases). The V and J ends lost 3 bases and 2 bases respectively, with 17 bases between them. In germline, CDR1 is SGHVS, CDR2 FNYEAQ. The CDR3 loop spans 16 amino acids. CDR3 protein: CASSLGAVRKAYEQYF. The CDR3 DNA is TGTGCCAGCAGCTTGGGGGCGGTACGAAAAGCCTACGAGCAGTACTTC.

This clonotype was seen only a few times. The V call is TRBV2, the J call TRBJ2-1, with a tentative D call TRBD2 (6 bases). In germline, CDR1 is SNHLY, CDR2 FYNNEI. CDR3 size: 13 residues. Deletions cut 7 bases from V and 9 bases from J, with 16 bases between. The CDR3 sequence is CASNRRGPSEQFF. The CDR3 DNA follows: TGTGCCAGCAATAGGCGGGGCCCCAGTGAGCAGTTCTTC.

The rearrangement joins TRBV5-1 to TRBJ1-1, with 8 positions matching TRBD1. The CDR3 sequence is 18 residues long. The junction had 18 bases not matched to a gene; V was cut back by 2 bases and J by 6 bases. Germline V gene lookup returns CDR1 SGHRS and CDR2 YFSETQ. CDR3 amino acids: CASSFVPGQERQNAEAFF. The CDR3 region has the DNA TGCGCCAGCAGCTTCGTGCCGGGACAGGAGCGTCAGAATGCTGAAGCTTTCTTT.

The chain couples TRBV6-5 to TRBJ1-4, with a possible D match to TRBD1 (6 bases). This CDR3 has 15 residues. V shed 6 bases and J shed 8 bases, with 19 bases lying between them. Germline V gene lookup returns CDR1 MNHEY and CDR2 SVGAGI. CDR3 loop: CASRGGTTVTEKLFF. The CDR3 nucleotides read TGTGCCAGCAGAGGGGGAACAACAGTTACCGAAAAACTGTTTTTT.

The CDR3 bases are TGTGCCAGCAGCCGCCAGGATGCGTACCAAGAGACCCAGTACTTC. Its protein product is CASSRQDAYQETQYF. This chain uses TRBV6-1 with TRBJ2-5; D not resolved. This CDR3 has 15 residues. Trimming removed 6 bases at V and 0 bases at J, with 14 bases between. From germline, CDR1 is MNHNS and CDR2 SASEGT.

This clonotype came up a few times. This rearrangement joins TRBV5-1 to TRBJ2-5, with TRBD2 identical over 10 bases. V shed 4 bases, J shed 1 base, and the junction held 7 bases outside the gene matches. Germline V gene lookup returns CDR1 SGHRS and CDR2 YFSETQ. The CDR3 is 16 residues long. CDR3 bases: TGCGCCAGCAGCACGGGGACTAGCGACCCCCAAGAGACCCAGTACTTC. Its protein is CASSTGTSDPQETQYF.

In its sample, this clonotype was seen a few times. CDR3 sequence: CSARSEINEQFF. The DNA of the CDR3 is TGCAGTGCTAGATCAGAAATCAATGAGCAGTTCTTC. The chain links TRBV20-1 to TRBJ2-1, with unresolved D. The CDR3 runs to 12 residues. Trimming left V 2 bases short and J 6 bases short, with 8 bases between. Per germline, CDR1 DFQATT and CDR2 SNEGSKA (reference sequence).

There are many counts of this clonotype. The chain carries TRBV15 and TRBJ2-7; 10 nucleotides match TRBD2. The CDR3 has 15 residues. J lost 1 base, V lost 0 bases, and 0 bases had no gene match. The V gene's germline CDR1 is LNHNV and CDR2 YYDKDF (reference sequence). CDR3: CATSRETSGSYEQYF. Here the CDR3 DNA reads TGTGCCACCAGCAGAGAGACTAGCGGGTCCTACGAGCAGTACTTC.

The chain is built from TRBV24-1 and TRBJ1-2; D is ambiguous. CDR3 size: 14 residues. Trimming shortened V by 2 bases and J by 0 bases, and 6 bases separated the two germline ends. Germline values: CDR1 KGHDR, CDR2 SFDVKD. The CDR3 region is CATSDSGTNYGYTF. Written as DNA, the CDR3 is TGTGCCACCAGTGATTCCGGGACTAACTATGGCTACACCTTC.

The gene calls are TRBV10-3 and TRBJ1-4; D call uncertain. CDR1 is ENHRY, CDR2 SYGVKD, per germline. V dropped 3 bases and J dropped 0 bases, with 2 bases sitting between them. CDR3 length: 13 amino acids. The CDR3, as DNA: TGTGCCATCAGTGACCCAACTAATGAAAAACTGTTTTTT. Translating gives CAISDPTNEKLFF.

Worth noting for this clonotype: A read error may be the cause here, since a much bigger clone is one base away. The chain has TRBV5-1 and TRBJ2-1; 9 bases agree with TRBD2. Matching the DNA end better, TRBJ2-7 makes the J call doubtful. Germline V gives CDR1 SGHRS, CDR2 YFSETQ. This CDR3 has 16 amino acids. The CDR3 here is CASSLDGLATYNEQYF. The CDR3 DNA reads TGCGCCAGCAGCTTGGATGGACTAGCGACTTACAATGAGCAGTACTTC.